What follows are 24 T cell receptor beta chains derived from one specimen sequenced in a study of blood T cell repertoires in COVID-19. Measured with immunoSEQ multiplex PCR; TCRdb has only the in-frame clones, and not every one. Counted here are around 30,000 clones, around four fifths occurring once; the ten biggest clones make up 7.5% to 8%. Sequences were obtained from peripheral blood. Source of these receptors: a woman in her 70s with active or convalescent COVID-19.

The rearrangement uses TRBV2 and TRBJ2-5; 8 positions match TRBD2. The germline V gene has CDR1 SNHLY and CDR2 FYNNEI. After removal of 2 bases from V and 4 bases from J, the junction contained 3 bases not matched to a gene. CDR3 size: 14 residues. CDR3 region: CASSESSGGETQYF. In DNA, the CDR3 is TGTGCCAGCAGTGAATCCAGCGGGGGAGAGACCCAGTACTTC.

The chain is built from TRBV19 and TRBJ1-5, with D perhaps TRBD1 (6 bases). Germline V CDR1 and CDR2: LNHDA, SQIVND (reference sequence). The V gene lost 4 bases and the J gene lost 5 bases, with 12 bases spanning the gap. The CDR3 runs 14 residues. The CDR3 region has the DNA TGTGCCAGTAGTACCACAGGGAAAGATCAGCCCCAGCATTTT. Its protein product is CASSTTGKDQPQHF.

The CDR3 sequence: CASTRTGTYEQYF. CDR3 DNA sequence: TGTGCCAGCACCCGGACAGGTACCTACGAGCAGTACTTC. The rearrangement joins TRBV7-2 to TRBJ2-7; the match to TRBD1 covers 7 bases. Germline V lookup: CDR1 SGHTA, CDR2 FQGNSA. Losses at the gene ends were 7 bases for V and 2 bases for J; bases not matched to a gene: 5. The CDR3 is made up of 13 amino acids.

Concerning this clone: The sample holds other DNA sequences that translate to the same CDR3. The chain uses TRBV3-1 (or the pseudogene TRBV3-2) and TRBJ2-5; 14 bases match TRBD2. This CDR3 has 16 residues. Germline trimming cut 4 bases from V and 5 bases from J; bases unmatched to any gene: 6. The germline V gene encodes CDR1 LGHDT and CDR2 YNNKEL (reference sequence). The chain's CDR3 is CASSLGLAGGQETQYF. CDR3 bases: TGTGCCAGCAGCCTCGGACTAGCGGGGGGCCAGGAGACCCAGTACTTC.

This clone was observed a few times. The rearrangement joins TRBV6-5 to TRBJ1-1, with D possibly being TRBD1 (5 bases). This CDR3 has 16 amino acids. Trimming stripped 0 bases from V and 0 bases from J, with 11 bases between. Germline lookup yields CDR1 MNHEY and CDR2 SVGAGI. CDR3 in DNA: TGTGCCAGCAGTTACTCTGTTACAGGACTGAACACTGAAGCTTTCTTT. Its protein is CASSYSVTGLNTEAFF.

This rearrangement joins TRBV9 to TRBJ2-5; 8 positions agree with TRBD1. There are 15 residues in the CDR3. The ends lost 0 bases at V and 5 bases at J; junction bases unmatched: 6. CDR1 and CDR2 from the germline V gene are SGDLS and YYNGEE. Written as DNA, the CDR3 is TGTGCCAGCAGCGTAGAGGACAGGGTGCTGGAGACCCAGTACTTC. It specifies CASSVEDRVLETQYF.

The J gene is TRBJ2-1, the V gene TRBV6-5; maybe TRBD1 (5 bases). This CDR3 is built from 14 residues. CDR1 MNHEY and CDR2 SVGAGI come from the germline V gene. V shed 5 bases and J shed 6 bases, with 14 bases lying between them. DNA for the CDR3: TGTGCCAGCAGTACTTCCCAGGGTGCCAATGAGCAGTTCTTC. This translates into CASSTSQGANEQFF.

The chain employs TRBV10-2 and TRBJ2-7; 7 bases are shared with TRBD1. V was clipped by 4 bases and J by 6 bases; unmatched bases: 15. The CDR3 has 16 amino acids. From germline, CDR1 is WSHSY and CDR2 SAAADI. CDR3 DNA sequence: TGCGCCAGCAGTGGTGAACAGGGGTCTCGAAGGGTCGAGCAGTACTTC. This gives the protein CASSGEQGSRRVEQYF.

The chain is built from TRBV7-2 and TRBJ2-5, with 10 bases identical to TRBD2. V shed 0 bases, J shed 5 bases, and the junction held 9 bases outside the gene matches. There are 17 residues in the CDR3. Per germline, CDR1 SGHTA and CDR2 FQGNSA. CDR3 in DNA: TGTGCCAGCAGCTTAGCAAGCGGGGGGGCCGGAGGTGAGACCCAGTACTTC. This translates into CASSLASGGAGGETQYF.

The chain joins TRBV30 to TRBJ1-2, with D possibly TRBD1 on 6 matching bases. This CDR3 has 12 residues. V lost 1 base to trimming and J lost 4 bases, with 7 bases between them. The germline V gene has CDR1 GTSNPN and CDR2 SVGIG (reference sequence). CDR3 region: CAWSDRAYGYTF. The CDR3, as DNA: TGTGCCTGGAGTGACAGGGCCTATGGCTACACCTTC. Full variable domain (rest looked up from reference TRBV30 and TRBJ1-2): SQTIHQWPATLVQPVGSPLSLECTVEGTSNPNLYWYRQAAGRGLQLLFYSVGIGQISSEVPQNLSASRPQDRQFILSSKKLLLSDSGFYLCAWSDRAYGYTFGSGTRLTVV.

This clone was picked up one time. This chain connects TRBV18 to TRBJ1-2; 8 positions match TRBD1. V lost 1 base, J lost 6 bases, and 4 bases stayed unmatched. Germline lookup yields CDR1 KGHSH and CDR2 LQKENI. The length of the CDR3 is 14 residues. The CDR3 loop is CASSPQGQANGYTF. DNA for the CDR3: TGTGCCAGCTCACCACAGGGACAGGCCAATGGCTACACCTTC.

CDR3 protein: CSASRDRGYGYTF. The CDR3 DNA follows: TGCAGTGCTAGTCGGGATCGGGGCTATGGCTACACCTTC. This rearrangement joins TRBV20-1 to TRBJ1-2; D is ambiguous. Per the germline V gene, CDR1 is DFQATT and CDR2 is SNEGSKA (reference sequence). V was clipped by 3 bases and J by 4 bases, with 12 bases between them. CDR3 length equals 13 residues.

This chain uses TRBV10-3 with TRBJ1-3, with no clear D. Trimming cost V 10 bases and J 0 bases, with 16 bases left between them. This CDR3 has 15 amino acids. Germline CDR1 reads ENHRY; CDR2 reads SYGVKD. In nucleotides, the CDR3 is TGTGCCACTAAGATGACGGAGCTCTCTGGAAACACCATATATTTT. Translated, it gives CATKMTELSGNTIYF.

This rearrangement joins TRBV29-1 to TRBJ2-2; possibly TRBD1 for D (6 bases). This CDR3 comprises 12 residues. Trimming removed 6 bases from V and 7 bases from J, with 12 bases in between. The germline CDR1 and CDR2 sequences are SQVTM and ANQGSEA. CDR3 sequence (DNA): TGCAGCGTGACAGGCATAAACGGGGAGCTGTTTTTT. Translated: CSVTGINGELFF.

V is TRBV2 and J is TRBJ1-2; 12 bases line up with TRBD1. Germline CDR1 reads SNHLY; CDR2 reads FYNNEI. Trimming took 2 bases from V and 3 from J; bases not matched to a gene: 4. CDR3 length equals 16 residues. The CDR3 protein is CASSERGQGADYGYTF. For the CDR3, the DNA is TGTGCCAGCAGTGAAAGGGGACAGGGGGCGGACTATGGCTACACCTTC.

The chain joins TRBV7-2 to TRBJ2-7, with 12 bases aligning to TRBD1. This CDR3 has 18 residues. CDR1 is SGHTA and CDR2 is FQGNSA in the germline V gene. Losses at the gene ends were 2 bases for V and 5 bases for J; bases not matched to a gene: 13. CDR3 DNA sequence: TGTGCCAGCAGCTTACGGGAAAGGCCGGGACAGGGGGCGAACGAGCAGTACTTC. This translates into CASSLRERPGQGANEQYF. The variable domain in full, with the rest retrieved from reference TRBV7-2 and TRBJ2-7, is GAGVSQSPSNKVTEKGKDVELRCDPISGHTALYWYRQSLGQGLEFLIYFQGNSAPDKSGLPSDRFSAERTGGSVSTLTIQRTQQEDSAVYLCASSLRERPGQGANEQYFGPGTRLTVT.

This chain uses TRBV6-2 or TRBV6-3 with TRBJ1-2; the D gene is possibly TRBD1 (5 bases). V was trimmed by 5 bases and J by 0 bases, leaving 19 bases between them. Germline lookup yields CDR1 MNHEY and CDR2 SVGEGT. CDR3 length: 17 residues. The CDR3 spells CASSPQEGKWTNYGYTF. As DNA, the CDR3 is TGTGCCAGCAGTCCCCAGGAGGGGAAGTGGACTAACTATGGCTACACCTTC.

A few counts support this clone. The chain uses TRBV30 and TRBJ1-1, with 7 bases lining up with TRBD1. The junction had 9 bases not matched to a gene; V was cut back by 0 bases and J by 5 bases. Germline V gene lookup returns CDR1 GTSNPN and CDR2 SVGIG (reference sequence). This CDR3 has 15 residues. CDR3 bases: TGTGCCTGGAGTGTACCGCCAGGGGGGAGGACTGAAGCTTTCTTT. Encoded protein: CAWSVPPGGRTEAFF.

The CDR3 loop reads CASQNRNSGANVLTF. The CDR3 DNA reads as TGTGCCAGCCAGAACAGAAACTCTGGGGCCAACGTCCTGACTTTC. The V and J genes are TRBV7-2 and TRBJ2-6; D not resolved. With 8 bases removed from V and 0 bases from J, the gap between germline ends came to 11 bases. From germline, CDR1 is SGHTA and CDR2 FQGNSA. This CDR3 is built from 15 residues.

The genes are TRBV19 and TRBJ1-2; D possibly corresponds to TRBD1 (5 bases). This CDR3 is built from 12 residues. Between the trimmed V and J ends, which lost 5 bases and 7 bases, there was a span of 11 bases. Germline loops: CDR1 LNHDA, CDR2 SQIVND (reference sequence). CDR3: CASSEPGGGYTF. CDR3 in DNA: TGTGCCAGTAGTGAGCCGGGGGGTGGCTACACCTTC.

The chain joins TRBV14 to TRBJ2-3, with a weak D call TRBD1 (5 bases). The CDR3 is 17 residues long. Looked up from germline, CDR1 is SGHDN and CDR2 is FVKESK. V was pared by 1 base and J by 4 bases, with 18 bases between. Here the CDR3 reads CASSQGDFAPRADTQYF. The CDR3 DNA reads as TGTGCCAGCAGCCAAGGAGACTTTGCCCCCAGGGCAGATACGCAGTATTTT. Full variable domain (outside the CDR3, taken from reference TRBV14 and TRBJ2-3): EAGVTQFPSHSVIEKGQTVTLRCDPISGHDNLYWYRRVMGKEIKFLLHFVKESKQDESGMPNNRFLAERTGGTYSTLKVQPAELEDSGVYFCASSQGDFAPRADTQYFGPGTRLTVL.

This clone was counted a few times. The rearrangement links TRBV19 to TRBJ1-1; D is uncertain. V lost 3 bases and J 1 base, leaving 12 bases between the germline ends. This CDR3 has 15 residues. Germline CDR1 LNHDA, CDR2 SQIVND (reference sequence). The CDR3 reads CASSIVVSTNTEAFF. In DNA form, the CDR3 reads TGTGCCAGTAGTATTGTGGTCAGTACGAACACTGAAGCTTTCTTT.

As for this clone: The germline gene is not matched at one end of the junction; a read error may be the cause. The CDR3 bases are TGTGCCAGCAGCGCCGGGACAGCTTCCTTC. Its translation is CASSAGTASF. The J gene is TRBJ1-2, the V gene TRBV11-2; 7 bases agree with TRBD1. This CDR3 is built from 10 residues. CDR1 and CDR2 from the germline V gene are SGHAT and FQNNGV.

The V and J genes are TRBV11-3 and TRBJ2-6, with TRBD1 identical over 11 bases. Germline loops: CDR1 SGHNT, CDR2 YENEEA. Losses at the gene ends were 5 bases for V and 0 bases for J; bases not matched to a gene: 6. The CDR3 is 18 amino acids. The DNA of the CDR3 is TGTGCCAGCAGCCACACCGGGACAGGGGGCTCTGGGGCCAACGTCCTGACTTTC. Residues: CASSHTGTGGSGANVLTF.